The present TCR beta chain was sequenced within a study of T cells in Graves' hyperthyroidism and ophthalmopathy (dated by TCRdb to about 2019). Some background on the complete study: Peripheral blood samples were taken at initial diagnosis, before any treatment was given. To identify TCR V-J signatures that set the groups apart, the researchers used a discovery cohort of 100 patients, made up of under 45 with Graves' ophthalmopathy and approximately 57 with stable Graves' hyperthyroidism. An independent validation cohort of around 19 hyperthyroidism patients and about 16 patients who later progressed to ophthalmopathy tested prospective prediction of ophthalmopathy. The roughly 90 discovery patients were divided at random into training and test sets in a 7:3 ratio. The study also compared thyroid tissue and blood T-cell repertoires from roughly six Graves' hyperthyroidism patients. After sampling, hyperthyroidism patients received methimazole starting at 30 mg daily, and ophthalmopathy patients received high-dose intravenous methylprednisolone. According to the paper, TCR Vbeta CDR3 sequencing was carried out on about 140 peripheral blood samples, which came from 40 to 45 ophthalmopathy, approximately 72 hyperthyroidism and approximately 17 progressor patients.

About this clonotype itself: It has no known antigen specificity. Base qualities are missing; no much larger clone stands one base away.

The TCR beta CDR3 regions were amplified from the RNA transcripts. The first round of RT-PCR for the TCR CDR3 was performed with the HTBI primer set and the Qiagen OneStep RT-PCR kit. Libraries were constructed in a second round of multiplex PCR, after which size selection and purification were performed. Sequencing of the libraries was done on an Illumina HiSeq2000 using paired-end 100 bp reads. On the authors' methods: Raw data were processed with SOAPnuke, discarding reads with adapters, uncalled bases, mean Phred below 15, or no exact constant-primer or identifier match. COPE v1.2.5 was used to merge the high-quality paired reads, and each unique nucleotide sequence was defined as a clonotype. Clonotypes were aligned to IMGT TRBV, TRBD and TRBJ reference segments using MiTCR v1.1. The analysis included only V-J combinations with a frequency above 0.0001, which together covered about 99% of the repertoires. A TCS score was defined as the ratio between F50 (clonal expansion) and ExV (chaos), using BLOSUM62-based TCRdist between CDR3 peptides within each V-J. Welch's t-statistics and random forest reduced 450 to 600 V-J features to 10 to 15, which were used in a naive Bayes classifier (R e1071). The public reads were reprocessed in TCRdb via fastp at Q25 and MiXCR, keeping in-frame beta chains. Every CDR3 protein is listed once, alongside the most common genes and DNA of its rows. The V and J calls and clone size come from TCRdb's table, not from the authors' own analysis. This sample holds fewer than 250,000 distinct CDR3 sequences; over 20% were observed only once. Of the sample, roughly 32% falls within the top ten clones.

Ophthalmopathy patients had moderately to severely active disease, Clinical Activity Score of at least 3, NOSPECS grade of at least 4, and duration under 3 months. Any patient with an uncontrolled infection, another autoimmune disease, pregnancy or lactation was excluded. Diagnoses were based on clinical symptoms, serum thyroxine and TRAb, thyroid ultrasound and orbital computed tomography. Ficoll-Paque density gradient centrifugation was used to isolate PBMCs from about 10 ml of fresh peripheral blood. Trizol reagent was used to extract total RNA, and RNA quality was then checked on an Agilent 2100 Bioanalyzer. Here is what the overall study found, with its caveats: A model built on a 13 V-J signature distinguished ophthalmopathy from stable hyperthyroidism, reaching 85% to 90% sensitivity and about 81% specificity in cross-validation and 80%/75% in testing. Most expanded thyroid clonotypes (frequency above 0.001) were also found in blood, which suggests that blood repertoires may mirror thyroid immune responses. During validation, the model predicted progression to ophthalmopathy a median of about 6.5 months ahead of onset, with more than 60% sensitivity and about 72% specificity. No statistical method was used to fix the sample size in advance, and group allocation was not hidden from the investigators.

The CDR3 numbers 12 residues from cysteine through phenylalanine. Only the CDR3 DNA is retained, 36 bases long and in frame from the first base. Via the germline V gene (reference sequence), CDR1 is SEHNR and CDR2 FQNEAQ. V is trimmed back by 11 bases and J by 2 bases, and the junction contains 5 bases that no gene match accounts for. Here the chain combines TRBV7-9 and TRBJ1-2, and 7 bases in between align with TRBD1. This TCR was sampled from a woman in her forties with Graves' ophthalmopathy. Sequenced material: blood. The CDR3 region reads CAGQTGNYGYTF. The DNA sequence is TGTGCCGGGCAGACAGGGAACTATGGCTACACCTTC.